The 12 T cell receptor beta chains below all came from one sample that was sequenced in a study of cytomegalovirus exposure and HLA in healthy donors. The primer mix had 60 Vbeta and 13 Jbeta primers. Sequencing used immunoSEQ multiplex PCR; TCRdb keeps in-frame clones, though not all of them. The data show some 190,000 clones, with around 82% seen just once and approximately 2% held by the top ten. Material: PBMCs. Source of these receptors: a man aged 18-30 years in good health and CMV-seronegative.

J is TRBJ1-1 and V is TRBV4-3; TRBD1 might be the D (6 bases). Trimming removed 0 bases from V and 3 bases from J, with 14 bases in between. The germline V gene encodes CDR1 LGHNA and CDR2 YSLEER. The CDR3 is 16 amino acids. The CDR3 loop is CASSQEGDTTDTEAFF. For the CDR3, the DNA is TGCGCCAGCAGCCAAGAAGGGGACACGACCGACACTGAAGCTTTCTTT.

Of note for this clone: A read error may account for a junction end that differs from germline. The V call is TRBV7-9, the J call TRBJ2-7, with a tentative D call TRBD2 (6 bases). Germline-derived CDR1 and CDR2 are SEHNR and FQNEAQ (reference sequence). There are 13 residues in the CDR3. The CDR3 DNA reads as TGTTCCAGCAGCTCCTCCGGGAGTCACGAGCAGTACTTC. Encoded protein: CSSSSSGSHEQYF.

The rearrangement links TRBV5-8 to TRBJ1-4, with D possibly matching TRBD1 (6 bases). The germline V gene encodes CDR1 SGHTS and CDR2 YDEGEE. V was cut by 1 base and J by 4 bases, with 20 bases left in between. The CDR3 has 18 residues. CDR3 in amino acids: CASSLPSLQGHINEKLFF. In DNA, the CDR3 is TGTGCCAGCAGCTTGCCCTCTCTTCAGGGACACATTAATGAAAAACTGTTTTTT.

The chain carries TRBV6-4 and TRBJ2-3; a weak D match, TRBD2 (5 bases). Trimming took 5 bases from V and 2 from J, leaving 14 bases between them. CDR3 length: 15 residues. Germline V gives CDR1 MRHNA, CDR2 SNTAGT. CDR3 sequence reads: CASSLGSSHTDTQYF. CDR3 nucleotides: TGTGCCAGCAGTCTTGGGAGTAGTCACACAGATACGCAGTATTTT.

This clone was counted once. The V gene is TRBV18, the J gene TRBJ1-5, with 12 positions matching TRBD1. Germline V gene sequence: CDR1 KGHSH, CDR2 LQKENI. The length of the CDR3 is 16 residues. V gave up 3 bases and J gave up 9 bases; unmatched junction bases: 9. The CDR3 DNA is TGTGCCAGCTCACCCCAAGTGGGACAGGGGGCTGGGCCCCAGCATTTT. Protein product: CASSPQVGQGAGPQHF.

The chain is built from TRBV9 and TRBJ1-6, with D hard to call. Germline V gene sequence: CDR1 SGDLS, CDR2 YYNGEE. Trimming left V 4 bases short and J 7 bases short, with 15 bases between. The CDR3 is made up of 15 amino acids. The CDR3 DNA is TGTGCCAGCAGCCATCACCGGGATCTGAATTCACCCCTCCACTTT. Translated: CASSHHRDLNSPLHF.

V gene TRBV28 combines with J gene TRBJ1-1; no reliable D call. Germline values: CDR1 MDHEN, CDR2 SYDVKM. The CDR3 contains 13 residues. Trimming cost V 8 bases and J 7 bases, with 17 bases left between them. CDR3 bases: TGTGCCAGCCTTCGTACGGAGACCTTTGAAGCTTTCTTT. Translating it yields CASLRTETFEAFF.

The gene calls are TRBV7-2 and TRBJ2-7, with 8 bases matching TRBD2. J lost 1 base, V lost 2 bases, and 4 bases had no gene match. CDR1 and CDR2 (germline): SGHTA, FQGNSA. The length of the CDR3 is 15 residues. CDR3 sequence (DNA): TGTGCCAGCAGCTTACTGAGCGGGGGATCCTACGAGCAGTACTTC. Residues: CASSLLSGGSYEQYF.

For this clone: At one boundary the junction diverges from the germline segment, which might be a read error. This rearrangement joins TRBV5-4 to TRBJ1-4; TRBD1 matches at 8 bases. In germline, CDR1 is SGHNT, CDR2 YYREEE (reference sequence). CDR3 size: 16 residues. CDR3: CASSLAPQGADETLFF. In DNA form, the CDR3 reads TGTGCCAGCAGCTTGGCCCCGCAGGGGGCTGATGAAACACTGTTTTTT.

The chain recombines TRBV5-4 with TRBJ2-5, with D tentatively TRBD2 (6 bases). Trimming removed 3 bases at V and 1 base at J, with 7 bases between. The CDR3 sequence is 13 residues long. CDR1 is SGHNT, CDR2 YYREEE, per germline (reference sequence). CDR3 DNA sequence: TGTGCCAGCAGCTCGGGAGCCCAAGAGACCCAGTACTTC. Residues: CASSSGAQETQYF. Full variable domain (remainder filled in from reference TRBV5-4 and TRBJ2-5): ETGVTQSPTHLIKTRGQQVTLRCSSQSGHNTVSWYQQALGQGPQFIFQYYREEENGRGNFPPRFSGLQFPNYSSELNVNALELDDSALYLCASSSGAQETQYFGPGTRLLVL.

V usage is TRBV18 and J usage is TRBJ2-3, with 7 bases identical to TRBD1. The junction had 3 bases not matched to a gene; V was cut back by 2 bases and J by 4 bases. This CDR3 is built from 14 residues. Per germline, CDR1 KGHSH and CDR2 LQKENI. The chain's CDR3 is CASSPLTGPDTQYF. The CDR3 DNA reads as TGTGCCAGCTCACCATTGACAGGGCCAGATACGCAGTATTTT.

V and J are TRBV7-6 and TRBJ2-7; TRBD1 matches at 9 bases. CDR1 is SGHVS and CDR2 is FNYEAQ in the germline V gene. Trimming at V came to 0 bases and at J to 3 bases, leaving 15 bases not matched to a gene. The CDR3 consists of 19 residues. The CDR3 is CASSLASYPGQGVIYEQYF. Here the CDR3 DNA reads TGTGCCAGCAGCTTAGCGTCCTATCCGGGACAGGGAGTAATCTACGAGCAGTACTTC.